Listed here are 17 T cell receptor beta chains from one sample, sequenced in a study of radiation and T cells in renal cell carcinoma. Only in-frame clones appear in the TCRdb table, and some are missing; sequencing was by immunoSEQ multiplex PCR. The table records more than 120,000 clones, 80% to 90% of them present only once. Time point in this sample: blood 4 weeks post-SBRT, at nephrectomy. Described treatment: 15 Gy SBRT to primary tumor, nephrectomy 4 weeks later. Material: blood, obtained from a patient whose treatment included radiotherapy and nephrectomy. The origin of the receptors is a woman aged 45-59 years with renal cell carcinoma.

This sequence joins TRBV7-6 and TRBJ2-7; the D gene is possibly TRBD2 (6 bases). Germline V gives CDR1 SGHVS, CDR2 FNYEAQ. Between the trimmed V and J ends, which lost 1 base and 2 bases, there was a span of 9 bases. The CDR3 length is 14 residues. As DNA, the CDR3 is TGTGCCAGCAGCTTAGGCGGGGCCCCCTACGAGCAGTACTTC. This encodes CASSLGGAPYEQYF.

V is TRBV7-8 and J is TRBJ1-5; D is possibly TRBD1 (6 bases). Germline V gene sequence: CDR1 SGHVS, CDR2 FQNEAQ. V lost 4 bases, J lost 2 bases, and 9 bases lay in between. This CDR3 has 14 residues. The CDR3 protein is CASSYRQGNQPQHF. Written as DNA, the CDR3 is TGTGCCAGCAGCTACAGACAGGGCAATCAGCCCCAGCATTTT.

A few counts support this clone. The CDR3 sequence is CASSQEASGTEAFF. In DNA, the CDR3 is TGCGCCAGCAGCCAAGAGGCCTCAGGGACTGAAGCTTTCTTT. The chain employs TRBV4-1 and TRBJ1-1; tentative D call: TRBD1 (5 bases). Germline V gives CDR1 MGHRA, CDR2 YSYEKL. With 0 bases removed from V and 5 bases from J, the gap between germline ends came to 10 bases. CDR3 size: 14 residues.

The rearrangement joins TRBV14 to TRBJ2-3; no firm D call. This CDR3 has 18 amino acids. Germline CDR1 SGHDN, CDR2 FVKESK. V lost 0 bases, J lost 1 base, and 17 bases lay in between. CDR3 sequence reads: CASSQESLWSFGTDTQYF. CDR3 nucleotides: TGTGCCAGCAGCCAAGAAAGCTTGTGGAGTTTCGGCACAGATACGCAGTATTTT.

This chain links TRBV4-1 with TRBJ2-3; D gene unclear. The CDR3 has 15 residues. The ends were cut back, 1 base at V and 6 bases at J, with 14 bases in the middle. Germline CDR1 and CDR2: MGHRA and YSYEKL. The DNA of the CDR3 is TGCGCCAGCAGCCAAGTAGTCGGGCTTAGGGATACGCAGTATTTT. Translation gives CASSQVVGLRDTQYF.

The chain couples TRBV5-1 to TRBJ1-3; D gene unclear. Trimming cost V 0 bases and J 3 bases, with 7 bases left between them. Germline CDR1 and CDR2: SGHRS and YFSETQ. This CDR3 has 14 residues. In DNA form, the CDR3 reads TGCGCCAGCAGCTTGGAAGGGAATGGAAACACCATATATTTT. It specifies CASSLEGNGNTIYF.

This chain connects TRBV5-4 to TRBJ2-3; D call uncertain. Germline V gene lookup returns CDR1 SGHNT and CDR2 YYREEE (reference sequence). CDR3 size: 14 residues. With 0 bases removed from V and 0 bases from J, the gap between germline ends came to 5 bases. The CDR3 nucleotides are TGTGCCAGCAGCTTGGGGTCTAGCACAGATACGCAGTATTTT. The encoded protein is CASSLGSSTDTQYF.

This chain connects TRBV7-2 to TRBJ1-1; D remains unclear. This CDR3 region has 13 residues. V was clipped by 1 base and J by 3 bases, with 6 bases between them. The germline CDR1 and CDR2 sequences are SGHTA and FQGNSA. In DNA form, the CDR3 reads TGTGCCAGCAGCTTAGTGGAGGACACTGAAGCTTTCTTT. Its translation: CASSLVEDTEAFF.

This clone was seen more than once but under ten times. This chain connects TRBV28 to TRBJ1-5; D unclear. Germline V lookup: CDR1 MDHEN, CDR2 SYDVKM. CDR3 size: 14 residues. The germline V and J ends were trimmed by 6 bases and 3 bases, with 12 bases remaining between them. CDR3 in amino acids: CASSWDEPNQPQHF. As DNA, the CDR3 is TGTGCCAGCAGCTGGGATGAGCCCAATCAGCCCCAGCATTTT.

The V and J genes are TRBV7-2 and TRBJ2-7, with TRBD2 matching over 9 bases. The CDR3 length is 14 residues. The junction had 6 bases not matched to a gene; V was cut back by 6 bases and J by 3 bases. Germline CDR1 is SGHTA and CDR2 is FQGNSA. The CDR3 region has the DNA TGTGCCAGCAGTTCCTCTAGCGGGGTCTACGAGCAGTACTTC. Encoded protein: CASSSSSGVYEQYF.

The rearrangement links TRBV18 to TRBJ1-4, with D unresolved. Trimming stripped 1 base from V and 0 bases from J, with 9 bases between. The CDR3 runs 16 residues. Germline CDR1 is KGHSH and CDR2 is LQKENI. The CDR3 spells CASSPRRPTTNEKLFF. The CDR3 nucleotides are TGTGCCAGCTCACCACGCCGTCCGACAACTAATGAAAAACTGTTTTTT.

The rearrangement joins TRBV19 to TRBJ2-7; D is perhaps TRBD2 (5 bases). The ends were cut back, 3 bases at V and 2 bases at J, with 14 bases in the middle. This CDR3 spans 15 amino acids. CDR1 is LNHDA and CDR2 is SQIVND in the germline V gene (reference sequence). CDR3 nucleotides: TGTGCCAGTAGTATTCGACCGACGGAGGCCTACGAGCAGTACTTC. This codes for CASSIRPTEAYEQYF.

This clone was detected only once. An end of the junction differs from the germline gene, which may be a read error. This chain joins TRBV7-9 and TRBJ2-7; perhaps TRBD1 as D (6 bases). CDR1 is SEHNR, CDR2 FQNEAQ, per germline (reference sequence). The CDR3 consists of 13 residues. The CDR3 coding sequence is TGTGCCAGCAGCTTAGCTACCTCCGGGACACCTAACTTC. This codes for CASSLATSGTPNF.

CDR3 sequence (DNA): TGTGCCAGCAGTGAAACGGGACCTCGAACTTTAGGTGGCTACACCTTC. This gives the protein CASSETGPRTLGGYTF. V and J are TRBV6-1 and TRBJ1-2; TRBD1 is a possible D gene (5 bases). With 2 bases removed from V and 7 bases from J, the gap between germline ends came to 20 bases. The CDR3 is made up of 16 amino acids. Germline assignment: CDR1 MNHNS and CDR2 SASEGT.

This clone was observed a single time. V and J are TRBV20-1 and TRBJ1-2, with no clear D. The CDR3 runs 10 residues. Germline lookup yields CDR1 DFQATT and CDR2 SNEGSKA (reference sequence). With 3 bases removed from V and 6 bases from J, the gap between germline ends came to 5 bases. The CDR3 region has the DNA TGCAGTGCTAGTGGAGATGGCTACACCTTC. Translating it yields CSASGDGYTF.

V usage is TRBV7-2 and J usage is TRBJ2-7; 7 bases line up with TRBD1. Unmatched junction bases numbered 10, after V lost 2 bases and J lost 6 bases. The germline V gene has CDR1 SGHTA and CDR2 FQGNSA. This CDR3 has 15 amino acids. CDR3 coding DNA: TGTGCCAGCAGCTTATACAGGGGAAATTGGGGCGAGCAGTACTTC. It specifies CASSLYRGNWGEQYF.

This clone appeared a few times. The rearrangement uses TRBV6-5 and TRBJ2-7; D may be TRBD1 (5 bases). V was cut by 6 bases and J by 5 bases, with 11 bases left in between. This CDR3 comprises 12 residues. Germline loops: CDR1 MNHEY, CDR2 SVGAGI. The CDR3 coding sequence is TGTGCCAGCAGACCCGACAGCAACGAGCAGTACTTC. This sequence encodes CASRPDSNEQYF.